A selection of T cell receptor beta chains follows, all from one sample in a study of T-cell memory formation after mild COVID-19. TCRdb redid the calling of the 5' RACE reads with MiXCR, one entry per CDR3 protein. The sample contains more than 80,000 distinct CDR3 sequences, about 15% of which appear only once. Sequenced material: PBMCs or a T cell subset sorted from them (not recorded which). Receptor source: an adult woman who had mild COVID-19 (a few samples of this study predate the infection). Cell type and time point are not known. Both conserved end residues are part of each CDR3. A D gene is named only where the DNA matches it firmly. The size entry is marked missing in some rows and otherwise reads once, few, many or a size class.

d_call clone_size j_call cdr3_length v_call cdr3_nt cdr3_aa
TRBD2 NA TRBJ2-3 18 TRBV7-2 TGTGCCAGCAGCTTCTCGGGACTAGCGGGAGGGGTCACAGATACGCAGTATTTT CASSFSGLAGGVTDTQYF
TRBD1 NA TRBJ1-1 16 TRBV6-5 TGTGCCAGCAGTTCCCCACAGGGGGCGGGGGACACTGAAGCTTTCTTT CASSSPQGAGDTEAFF
NA NA TRBJ2-2 14 TRBV7-6 TGTGCCAGCAGCTTCGCGGGGAACACCGGGGAGCTGTTTTTT CASSFAGNTGELFF
TRBD2 few TRBJ2-1 15 TRBV4-1 TGCGCCAGCAGTCCCGGGACTAGGAGTTACAATGAGCAGTTCTTC CASSPGTRSYNEQFF
TRBD1 NA TRBJ1-2 15 TRBV6-5 TGTGCCAGCAGTGAAAGATGGACAGGGCCCGATGGCTACACCTTC CASSERWTGPDGYTF
NA few TRBJ2-7 12 TRBV20-1 TGCAGTGCTAGAGATCTTTCCTACGAGCAGTACTTC CSARDLSYEQYF
NA NA TRBJ2-3 13 TRBV7-9 TGTGCCAGCAGCTCGGGACCCACAGATACGCAGTATTTT CASSSGPTDTQYF
TRBD2 NA TRBJ2-3 17 TRBV10-3 TGTGCCATCAGTGTAACCGTCGGGGGGTTTAGCACAGATACGCAGTATTTT CAISVTVGGFSTDTQYF
TRBD1 NA TRBJ1-5 15 TRBV7-8 TGTGCCAGCAGCCCCCAAGGGACAGGGACGGAGCCCCAGCATTTT CASSPQGTGTEPQHF
TRBD1 NA TRBJ1-1 15 TRBV2 TGTGCCAGCAGTGAGACCTCCGGGACAGGTCGTGAAGCTTTCTTT CASSETSGTGREAFF
TRBD1 NA TRBJ2-5 16 TRBV5-1 TGCGCCAGCAGCTTGGTGGACAGGCCCCCTGAAGAGACCCAGTACTTC CASSLVDRPPEETQYF
TRBD2 NA TRBJ2-1 15 TRBV18 TGTGCCAGCTCAGATAGCGGGAGTGCCTACAATGAGCAGTTCTTC CASSDSGSAYNEQFF
NA few TRBJ1-2 16 TRBV29-1 TGCAGCGTTGAAGGAGTTAGGGCCGCTGCCAACTATGGCTACACCTTC CSVEGVRAAANYGYTF
TRBD1 few TRBJ2-1 16 TRBV7-9 TGTGCCAGCAGCTTAAGGACAGGCATCTCCTACAATGAGCAGTTCTTC CASSLRTGISYNEQFF
NA few TRBJ2-1 11 TRBV10-2 TGCGCCACCCTCGAAAACAATGAGCAGTTCTTC CATLENNEQFF
TRBD2 NA TRBJ2-7 15 TRBV9 TGTGCCAGCAGCGTAGCCAGCGCGGGGGAAGGAAAGCAGTACTTC CASSVASAGEGKQYF
NA NA TRBJ1-5 18 TRBV20-1 TGCAGTGCTAGAGGAACTGAGACAGGATATTATAGCAATCAGCCCCAGCATTTT CSARGTETGYYSNQPQHF
NA NA TRBJ2-1 13 TRBV12-3/TRBV12-4 TGTGCCAGCAGTTTCGGGCGGTACAATGAGCAGTTCTTC CASSFGRYNEQFF
NA few TRBJ2-3 18 TRBV20-1 TGCAGTGCTAGAGATCCCGGGCGGCTAGCCGTAAGCACAGATACGCAGTATTTT CSARDPGRLAVSTDTQYF
NA many TRBJ2-1 13 TRBV7-8 TGTGCCAGCAGCTTAGGTGGGTGGAATGAGCAGTTCTTC CASSLGGWNEQFF
TRBD1 few TRBJ2-5 13 TRBV7-9 TGTGCCAGCAGCACCGGGACAGAAGAGACCCAGTACTTC CASSTGTEETQYF
TRBD1 many TRBJ2-7 15 TRBV12-3/TRBV12-4 TGTGCCAGCAGTGAGACAGGGGGCGTCTCTGGCGAGCAGTACTTC CASSETGGVSGEQYF
TRBD2 NA TRBJ2-5 16 TRBV19 TGTGCCAGTAGTATTGGACTAGCGGGGAATATAGAGACCCAGTACTTC CASSIGLAGNIETQYF
NA NA TRBJ1-2 14 TRBV5-1 TGCGCCAGCAGCTTGGTGTCCGGGGGTAATGGCTACACCTTC CASSLVSGGNGYTF
NA many TRBJ2-1 15 TRBV7-9 TGTGCCAGCAGCTTATCCCTAACCTCCTACAATGAGCAGTTCTTC CASSLSLTSYNEQFF
TRBD2 few TRBJ2-4 13 TRBV5-5 TGTGCCAGCAGCTTGAGCAGGGAGGGCATTCAGTACTTC CASSLSREGIQYF
TRBD2 NA TRBJ2-2 18 TRBV7-6 TGTGCCAGCAGCATACCAACGCCGGCGGGAGGAAGCACCGGGGAGCTGTTTTTT CASSIPTPAGGSTGELFF